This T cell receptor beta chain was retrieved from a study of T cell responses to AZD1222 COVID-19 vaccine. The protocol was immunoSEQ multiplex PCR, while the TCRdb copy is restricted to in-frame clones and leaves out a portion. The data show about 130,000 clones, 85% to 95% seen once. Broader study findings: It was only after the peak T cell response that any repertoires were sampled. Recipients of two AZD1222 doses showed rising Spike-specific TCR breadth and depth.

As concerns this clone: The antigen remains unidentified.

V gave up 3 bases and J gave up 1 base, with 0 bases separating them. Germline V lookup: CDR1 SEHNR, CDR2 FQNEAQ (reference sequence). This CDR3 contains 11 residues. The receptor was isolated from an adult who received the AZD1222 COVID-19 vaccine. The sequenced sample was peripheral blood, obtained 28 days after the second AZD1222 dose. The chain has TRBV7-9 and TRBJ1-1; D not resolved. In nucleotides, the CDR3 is TGTGCCAGCAGCTTGAACACTGAAGCTTTCTTT. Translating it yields CASSLNTEAFF.